The 24 T cell receptor beta chains in this list originate from one sample, sequenced in a study of identical twins (dated by TCRdb to the mid-2010s). Libraries were made using 5' RACE. Sequencing used an Illumina HiSeq 2000. TCRdb reprocessing: public reads trimmed at Q25 with fastp, clones called with MiXCR, in-frame beta chains kept. When rows share a CDR3 protein, they turn into one entry using the most common DNA and genes. The sample yields around 960,000 distinct CDR3 sequences; more than 9% were counted once. Clones ranked in the top ten supply roughly 1.6% of the sample. These data were also filed under a second study, of yellow fever vaccine responses in identical twins.

The sample comprised PBMCs. The receptors stem from a young woman in good health.

The rearrangement joins TRBV10-1 to TRBJ2-1; 10 bases are shared with TRBD2. After removal of 2 bases from V and 2 bases from J, the junction contained 3 bases not matched to a gene. The germline gives CDR1 WNHNN, CDR2 SYGVQD (reference sequence). This CDR3 spans 16 amino acids. The CDR3 DNA reads as TGCGCCAGCAGTGAGCGGCTAGCGGGAGCCTACAATGAGCAGTTCTTC. It specifies CASSERLAGAYNEQFF.

This clonotype has a count of ten or more. The rearrangement uses TRBV24-1 and TRBJ2-1; 8 nucleotides align to TRBD1. Germline values: CDR1 KGHDR, CDR2 SFDVKD. Trimming cost V 5 bases and J 0 bases; bases outside gene matches: 5. The CDR3 is made up of 16 amino acids. CDR3 DNA: TGTGCCACCAGTGGTACCGGGACAGGCTCCTACAATGAGCAGTTCTTC. Its protein is CATSGTGTGSYNEQFF.

V gene TRBV6-6 combines with J gene TRBJ2-1; 7 nucleotides agree with TRBD2. Germline loops: CDR1 MNHNY, CDR2 SVGAGI (reference sequence). This CDR3 region has 13 residues. Losses at the gene ends were 8 bases for V and 7 bases for J; bases not matched to a gene: 8. Here the CDR3 reads CASCGGSKNEQFF. CDR3 DNA sequence: TGTGCCAGCTGCGGCGGGAGTAAGAATGAGCAGTTCTTC.

The J gene is TRBJ2-2, the V gene TRBV15; D remains unclear. The CDR3 loop spans 14 amino acids. Germline-derived CDR1 and CDR2 are LNHNV and YYDKDF (reference sequence). Trimming pared 4 bases from V and 2 bases from J, leaving 8 bases between. The CDR3 sequence is CATSKGSNTGELFF. The CDR3 DNA reads as TGTGCCACCAGCAAGGGATCTAACACCGGGGAGCTGTTTTTT.

The sample holds many counts of this clonotype. V and J are TRBV12-3 or TRBV12-4 and TRBJ1-2; unclear D gene. With 6 bases removed from V and 8 bases from J, the gap between germline ends came to 25 bases. This CDR3 comprises 16 residues. This chain's CDR3 is CASSPLGSRRKSGYTF. Here the CDR3 DNA reads TGTGCCAGCAGCCCCTTGGGGTCGCGGAGAAAGTCAGGCTACACCTTC.

This rearrangement joins TRBV20-1 to TRBJ2-1; 7 nucleotides match TRBD1. CDR3 length: 14 residues. V was clipped by 1 base and J by 6 bases; unmatched bases: 6. Looked up from germline, CDR1 is DFQATT and CDR2 is SNEGSKA (reference sequence). CDR3 loop: CSARAGTAGNEQFF. For the CDR3, the DNA is TGCAGTGCTAGAGCTGGGACAGCTGGCAATGAGCAGTTCTTC.

This chain connects TRBV25-1 to TRBJ1-3; 8 bases are a match to TRBD1. This CDR3 has 14 amino acids. CDR1 and CDR2 (germline): MGHDK, SYGVNS. Unmatched junction bases numbered 5, after V lost 6 bases and J lost 4 bases. The CDR3 reads CASRDRVSGNTIYF. The CDR3 region has the DNA TGTGCCAGCAGGGACAGGGTATCGGGAAACACCATATATTTT. The full variable domain, rest sourced from reference TRBV25-1 and TRBJ1-3, is EADIYQTPRYLVIGTGKKITLECSQTMGHDKMYWYQQDPGMELHLIHYSYGVNSTEKGDLSSESTVSRIRTEHFPLTLESARPSHTSQYLCASRDRVSGNTIYFGEGSWLTVV.

This chain links TRBV27 with TRBJ1-3; D gene uncertain. Germline V CDR1 and CDR2: MNHEY, SMNVEV (reference sequence). The CDR3 loop spans 15 amino acids. V was shortened by 2 bases and J by 2 bases, with 10 bases between the two germline ends. The CDR3 nucleotides read TGTGCCAGCAGTTTAGAGGGAACCCCTGGAAACACCATATATTTT. It is translated as CASSLEGTPGNTIYF.

The chain employs TRBV5-1 and TRBJ2-3; possible D gene TRBD2, 6 bases. Trimming shortened V by 0 bases and J by 2 bases, and 13 bases separated the two germline ends. The CDR3 runs 16 residues. Germline-derived CDR1 and CDR2 are SGHRS and YFSETQ. CDR3 in amino acids: CASSLAGGAVTDTQYF. The CDR3 bases are TGCGCCAGCAGCTTGGCTGGCGGGGCCGTCACAGATACGCAGTATTTT.

The rearrangement links TRBV3-1 to TRBJ1-1; possibly TRBD1 for D (6 bases). CDR1 LGHDT and CDR2 YNNKEL come from the germline V gene (reference sequence). The V and J ends lost 4 bases and 0 bases respectively, with 12 bases between them. The CDR3 is 15 amino acids. The CDR3 DNA sequence: TGTGCCAGCAGCCCAGCTGGACAGATGAACACTGAAGCTTTCTTT. It encodes CASSPAGQMNTEAFF.

This chain connects TRBV4-1 to TRBJ2-7, with D perhaps matching TRBD1 (5 bases). The CDR3 spans 13 residues. CDR1 is MGHRA and CDR2 is YSYEKL in the germline V gene. Trimming cost V 6 bases and J 4 bases, with 13 bases left between them. The DNA for the CDR3 is TGCGCCAGCAGTGTAGGACACCGATACGAGCAGTACTTC. Protein: CASSVGHRYEQYF.

The genes are TRBV12-3 or TRBV12-4 and TRBJ1-6; TRBD1 matches 7 bases. The CDR3 is 16 residues long. V was clipped by 5 bases and J by 6 bases; unmatched bases: 10. The CDR3 protein is CASSTHGQVPNSPLHF. The CDR3 DNA reads TGTGCCAGCAGTACCCACGGACAGGTCCCTAATTCACCCCTCCACTTT.

The chain uses TRBV27 and TRBJ2-7; D call uncertain. V lost 5 bases, J lost 4 bases, and 15 bases lay in between. This CDR3 has 14 amino acids. Germline V lookup: CDR1 MNHEY, CDR2 SMNVEV (reference sequence). The CDR3 sequence: CASSPHSAGYEQYF. The CDR3 nucleotides read TGTGCCAGCAGTCCCCACTCCGCTGGGTACGAGCAGTACTTC.

The chain links TRBV28 to TRBJ2-7, with 8 positions matching TRBD1. Germline CDR1 is MDHEN and CDR2 is SYDVKM. This CDR3 has 15 residues. The V segment lost 2 bases and the J segment 0 bases; nucleotides outside the gene matches: 3. The CDR3 sequence is CASSLGDRPSYEQYV. CDR3 bases: TGTGCCAGCAGTTTAGGGGACAGGCCCTCCTACGAGCAGTACGTC.

V usage is TRBV29-1 and J usage is TRBJ2-7; D ambiguous. The CDR3 runs 13 residues. Germline CDR1 and CDR2: SQVTM and ANQGSEA. V was trimmed by 6 bases and J by 3 bases, leaving 15 bases between them. This CDR3 reads CSVVWAHGYEQYF. The CDR3 nucleotides read TGCAGCGTGGTCTGGGCACACGGCTACGAGCAGTACTTC.

This clonotype was counted only a few times. J is TRBJ2-6 and V is TRBV5-5; tentatively, D is TRBD2 (5 bases). This CDR3 region has 16 residues. CDR1 is SGHKS and CDR2 is YYEKEE in the germline V gene (reference sequence). V lost 4 bases and J lost 0, with 11 bases in between. The CDR3 loop is CASSIAGSSGANVLTF. CDR3 coding DNA: TGTGCCAGCAGCATTGCTGGGAGCTCTGGGGCCAACGTCCTGACTTTC. Together with reference TRBV5-5 and TRBJ2-6, the CDR3 gives the full variable domain: DAGVTQSPTHLIKTRGQQVTLRCSPISGHKSVSWYQQVLGQGPQFIFQYYEKEERGRGNFPDRFSARQFPNYSSELNVNALLLGDSALYLCASSIAGSSGANVLTFGAGSRLTVL.

This clonotype occurred a few times. The chain joins TRBV19 to TRBJ2-1; TRBD2 is a possible D gene (5 bases). Trimming stripped 4 bases from V and 0 bases from J, with 16 bases between. Per germline, CDR1 LNHDA and CDR2 SQIVND (reference sequence). This CDR3 contains 17 residues. For the CDR3, the DNA is TGTGCCAGTAGTACCCGGGGTACCCCGATCTCCTACAATGAGCAGTTCTTC. Its translation: CASSTRGTPISYNEQFF.

The V and J genes are TRBV9 and TRBJ2-1; no definite D call. The CDR3 runs to 15 residues. Germline V CDR1 and CDR2: SGDLS, YYNGEE. Trimming removed 2 bases at V and 3 bases at J, with 12 bases between. CDR3 in amino acids: CASSVLGMGYNEQFF. Written as DNA, the CDR3 is TGTGCCAGCAGCGTCTTAGGGATGGGCTACAATGAGCAGTTCTTC.

As concerns this clonotype: Relative to the germline gene, one junction end is altered; a read error may explain this. The rearrangement links TRBV2 to TRBJ2-6; D is possibly TRBD1 (7 bases). The length of the CDR3 is 13 residues. CDR1 SNHLY and CDR2 FYNNEI come from the germline V gene. As DNA, the CDR3 is TGTGCCGGCAGGGGGGTGGGGGCCAACGTCCTGACTTTC. It yields the protein CAGRGVGANVLTF.

In regard to this clonotype: Since a much larger clone is just one base distant, this may be a read error. The rearrangement uses TRBV7-3 and TRBJ2-1; D is unclear. This CDR3 region has 16 residues. Germline assignment: CDR1 SGHTA and CDR2 FQGTGA. The CDR3 nucleotides read TGTGCCAGCAGCTTAACGGCTCTAGGCTCCTACTATGAGCAGTTCTTC. Its protein product is CASSLTALGSYYEQFF.

This clonotype was counted only a few times. The V and J genes are TRBV2 and TRBJ2-5; TRBD2 is a possible D gene (6 bases). Trimming left V 3 bases short and J 7 bases short, with 21 bases between. The CDR3 contains 16 residues. Germline lookup yields CDR1 SNHLY and CDR2 FYNNEI. This CDR3 reads CASSDLARDSGATQYF. CDR3 sequence (DNA): TGTGCCAGCAGTGATCTAGCCCGGGATAGCGGTGCGACCCAGTACTTC.

The chain uses TRBV7-2 and TRBJ2-3; 7 positions match TRBD2. Trimming at V came to 0 bases and at J to 2 bases, leaving 2 bases not matched to a gene. Germline values: CDR1 SGHTA, CDR2 FQGNSA. The CDR3 totals 15 residues. In DNA form, the CDR3 reads TGTGCCAGCAGCTTAGCGAGCGGGATCACAGATACGCAGTATTTT. This gives the protein CASSLASGITDTQYF.

This clonotype has just a few counts. V usage is TRBV5-1 and J usage is TRBJ2-5, with 7 nucleotides matching TRBD1. With 4 bases clipped from V and 5 bases from J, the junction kept 14 bases outside the gene matches. The CDR3 runs 16 residues. Per germline, CDR1 SGHRS and CDR2 YFSETQ. The CDR3 DNA reads TGCGCCAGCAGCCTTAATCCGGGACAGATGTGGGAGACCCAGTACTTC. Translating it yields CASSLNPGQMWETQYF. The full variable domain, its missing parts supplied by reference TRBV5-1 and TRBJ2-5, is KAGVTQTPRYLIKTRGQQVTLSCSPISGHRSVSWYQQTPGQGLQFLFEYFSETQRNKGNFPGRFSGRQFSNSRSEMNVSTLELGDSALYLCASSLNPGQMWETQYFGPGTRLLVL.

The chain employs TRBV12-3 or TRBV12-4 and TRBJ1-1; no definite D call. CDR3 length equals 14 residues. V gave up 3 bases and J gave up 1 base, with 9 bases separating them. CDR3 protein: CASSFQSRNTEAFF. The CDR3, as DNA: TGTGCCAGCAGTTTTCAGAGTAGGAACACTGAAGCTTTCTTT.